Sequencing of this TCR beta chain was carried out in a study of cytomegalovirus exposure and HLA in healthy donors. Study outcomes and limitations: Sequence variants that were highly shared formed a cluster that was likely a sequencing artifact. No immune exposure information besides CMV serostatus was available. Earlier results showed most TCR beta V segments being productive about 90% or about 30% of the time.

A remark on this clone: What it binds is unknown.

PCR employed 60 Vbeta and 13 Jbeta primers. Profiling relied on immunoSEQ multiplex PCR, and the TCRdb table lists in-frame clones only, not all of them. The sample includes 150,000 to 170,000 clones, roughly 70% of them seen just once. This CDR3 region has 16 residues. Specimen: PBMCs. The chain carries TRBV21-1 and TRBJ1-5; the table's TRBD1 call for D was not verified on the DNA. TRBV21-1 is a documented pseudogene. The TCR originated in a young man in good health and CMV-seronegative. The CDR3 protein is CASSKGGQGGNQPQHF. The DNA for the CDR3 is TGTGCCAGCAGCAAAGGGGGGCAGGGTGGGAATCAGCCCCAGCATTTT.